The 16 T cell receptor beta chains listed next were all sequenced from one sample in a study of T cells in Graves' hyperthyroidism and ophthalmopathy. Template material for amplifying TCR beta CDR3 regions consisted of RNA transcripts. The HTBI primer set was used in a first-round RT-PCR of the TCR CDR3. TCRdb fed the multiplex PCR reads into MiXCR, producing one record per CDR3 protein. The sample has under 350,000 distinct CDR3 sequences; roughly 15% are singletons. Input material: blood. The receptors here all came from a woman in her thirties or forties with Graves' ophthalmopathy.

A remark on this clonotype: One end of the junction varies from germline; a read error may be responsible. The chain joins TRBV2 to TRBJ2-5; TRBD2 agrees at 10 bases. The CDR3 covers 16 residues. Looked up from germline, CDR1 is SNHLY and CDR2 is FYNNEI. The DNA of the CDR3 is TGTGCCAGCAGTCCCCCTCCAGCGGGGGGGGTAGAGACCAAGTACTTC. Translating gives CASSPPPAGGVETKYF. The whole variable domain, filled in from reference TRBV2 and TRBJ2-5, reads EPEVTQTPSHQVTQMGQEVILRCVPISNHLYFYWYRQILGQKVEFLVSFYNNEISEKSEIFDDQFSVERPDGSNFTLKIRSTKLEDSAMYFCASSPPPAGGVETKYFGPGTRLLVL.

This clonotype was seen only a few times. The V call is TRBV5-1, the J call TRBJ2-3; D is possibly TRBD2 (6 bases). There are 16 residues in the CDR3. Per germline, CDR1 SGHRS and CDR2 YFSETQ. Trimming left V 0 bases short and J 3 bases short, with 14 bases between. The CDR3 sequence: CASSLAGGVSTDTQYF. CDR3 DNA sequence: TGCGCCAGCAGCTTGGCCGGCGGGGTATCTACAGATACGCAGTATTTT.

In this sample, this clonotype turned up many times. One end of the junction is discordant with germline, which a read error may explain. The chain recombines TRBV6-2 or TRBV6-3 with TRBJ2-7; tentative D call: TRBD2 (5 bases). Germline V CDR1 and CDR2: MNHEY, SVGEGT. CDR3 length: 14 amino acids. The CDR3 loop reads CASSDSSRSYEQYF. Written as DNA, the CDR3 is TGTGCCAGCAGTGACTCTAGCAGGTCCTACGAGCAGTACTTC.

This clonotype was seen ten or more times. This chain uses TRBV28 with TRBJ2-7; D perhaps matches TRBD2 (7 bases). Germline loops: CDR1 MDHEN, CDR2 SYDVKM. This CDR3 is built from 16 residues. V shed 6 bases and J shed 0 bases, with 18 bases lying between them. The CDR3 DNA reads TGTGCCAGCAGCGTGGGGGGGGCTAGGAGCTCCTACGAGCAGTACTTC. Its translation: CASSVGGARSSYEQYF. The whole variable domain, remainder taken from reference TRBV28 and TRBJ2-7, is DVKVTQSSRYLVKRTGEKVFLECVQDMDHENMFWYRQDPGLGLRLIYFSYDVKMKEKGDIPEGYSVSREKKERFSLILESASTNQTSMYLCASSVGGARSSYEQYFGPGTRLTVT.

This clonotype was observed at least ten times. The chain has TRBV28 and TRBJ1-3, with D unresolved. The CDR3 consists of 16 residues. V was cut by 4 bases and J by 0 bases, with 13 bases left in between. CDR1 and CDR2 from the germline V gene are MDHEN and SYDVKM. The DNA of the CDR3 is TGTGCCAGCAGTTCCCCTTTCAGAGCCTCTGGAAACACCATATATTTT. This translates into CASSSPFRASGNTIYF.

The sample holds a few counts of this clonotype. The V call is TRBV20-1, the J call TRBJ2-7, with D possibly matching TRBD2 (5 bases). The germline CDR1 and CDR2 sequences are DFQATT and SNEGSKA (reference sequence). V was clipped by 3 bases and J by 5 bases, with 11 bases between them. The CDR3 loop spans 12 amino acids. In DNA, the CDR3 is TGCAGTGCTAGTGAAACTAGTCACGAGCAGTACTTC. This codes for CSASETSHEQYF.

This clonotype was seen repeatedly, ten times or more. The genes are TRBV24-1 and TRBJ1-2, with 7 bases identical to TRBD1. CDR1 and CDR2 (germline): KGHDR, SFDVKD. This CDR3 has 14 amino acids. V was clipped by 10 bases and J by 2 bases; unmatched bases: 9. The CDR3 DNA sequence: TGTGCCACTGCAGACAGGGCGGCCAACTATGGCTACACCTTC. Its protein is CATADRAANYGYTF.

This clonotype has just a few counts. The CDR3 nucleotides read TGCAGTGCTAGAATGATTGGCTCTGGGGCCAACGTCCTGACTTTC. Protein product: CSARMIGSGANVLTF. The chain is built from TRBV20-1 and TRBJ2-6; D call uncertain. V lost 2 bases and J lost 0, with 8 bases in between. The CDR3 runs to 15 residues. Germline V gene data show CDR1 as DFQATT and CDR2 as SNEGSKA (reference sequence).

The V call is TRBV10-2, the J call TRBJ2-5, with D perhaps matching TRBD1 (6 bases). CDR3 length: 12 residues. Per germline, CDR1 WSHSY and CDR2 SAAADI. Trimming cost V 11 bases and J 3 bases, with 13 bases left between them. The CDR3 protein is CAGGRDKETQYF. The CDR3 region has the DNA TGCGCCGGAGGCCGGGACAAAGAGACCCAGTACTTC.

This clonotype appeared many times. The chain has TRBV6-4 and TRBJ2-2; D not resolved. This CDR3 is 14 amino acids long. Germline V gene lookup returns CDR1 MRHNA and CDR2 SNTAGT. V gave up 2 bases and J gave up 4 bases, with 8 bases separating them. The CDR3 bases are TGTGCCAGCAGTGACCGGCCGAGCACCGGGGAGCTGTTTTTT. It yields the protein CASSDRPSTGELFF.

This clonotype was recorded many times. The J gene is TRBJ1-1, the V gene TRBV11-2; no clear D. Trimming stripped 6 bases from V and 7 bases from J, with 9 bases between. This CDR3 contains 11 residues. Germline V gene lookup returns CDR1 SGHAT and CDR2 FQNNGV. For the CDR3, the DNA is TGTGCCAGCAGGGAGGGAGTTGAAGCTTTCTTT. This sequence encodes CASREGVEAFF.

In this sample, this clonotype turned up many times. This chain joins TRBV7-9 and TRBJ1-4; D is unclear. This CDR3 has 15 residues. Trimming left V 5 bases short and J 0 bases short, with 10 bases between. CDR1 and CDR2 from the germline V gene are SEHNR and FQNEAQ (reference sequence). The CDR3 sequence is CASSADGATNEKLFF. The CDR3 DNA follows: TGTGCCAGCAGCGCAGACGGAGCAACTAATGAAAAACTGTTTTTT. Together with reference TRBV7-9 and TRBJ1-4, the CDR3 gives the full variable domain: DTGVSQNPRHKITKRGQNVTFRCDPISEHNRLYWYRQTLGQGPEFLTYFQNEAQLEKSRLLSDRFSAERPKGSFSTLEIQRTEQGDSAMYLCASSADGATNEKLFFGSGTQLSVL.

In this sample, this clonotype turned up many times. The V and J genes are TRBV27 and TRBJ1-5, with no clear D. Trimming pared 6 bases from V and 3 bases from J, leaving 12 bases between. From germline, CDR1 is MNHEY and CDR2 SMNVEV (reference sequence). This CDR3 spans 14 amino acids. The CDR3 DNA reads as TGTGCCAGCAGCCCCTTCGACAACAATCAGCCCCAGCATTTT. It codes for CASSPFDNNQPQHF.

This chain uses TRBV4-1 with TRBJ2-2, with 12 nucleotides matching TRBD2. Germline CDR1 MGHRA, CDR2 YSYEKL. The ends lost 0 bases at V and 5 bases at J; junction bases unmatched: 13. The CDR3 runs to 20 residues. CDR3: CASSQEMLAGGRITTGELFF. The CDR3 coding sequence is TGCGCCAGCAGCCAAGAGATGCTAGCGGGGGGGCGGATAACGACCGGGGAGCTGTTTTTT.

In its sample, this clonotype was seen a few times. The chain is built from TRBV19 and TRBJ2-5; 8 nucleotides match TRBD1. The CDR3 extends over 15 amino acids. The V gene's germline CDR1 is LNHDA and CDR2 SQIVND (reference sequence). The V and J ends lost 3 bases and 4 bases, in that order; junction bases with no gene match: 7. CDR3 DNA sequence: TGTGCCAGTAGTATGGGGGACAGGTTGAGAGAGACCCAGTACTTC. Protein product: CASSMGDRLRETQYF.

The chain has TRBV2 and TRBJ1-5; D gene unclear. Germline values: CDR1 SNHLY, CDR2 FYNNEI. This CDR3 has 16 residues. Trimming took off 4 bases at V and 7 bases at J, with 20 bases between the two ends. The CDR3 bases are TGTGCCAGCAGTGTGTCGTCAACAAACGTGAAGCAGCCCCAGCATTTT. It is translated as CASSVSSTNVKQPQHF.